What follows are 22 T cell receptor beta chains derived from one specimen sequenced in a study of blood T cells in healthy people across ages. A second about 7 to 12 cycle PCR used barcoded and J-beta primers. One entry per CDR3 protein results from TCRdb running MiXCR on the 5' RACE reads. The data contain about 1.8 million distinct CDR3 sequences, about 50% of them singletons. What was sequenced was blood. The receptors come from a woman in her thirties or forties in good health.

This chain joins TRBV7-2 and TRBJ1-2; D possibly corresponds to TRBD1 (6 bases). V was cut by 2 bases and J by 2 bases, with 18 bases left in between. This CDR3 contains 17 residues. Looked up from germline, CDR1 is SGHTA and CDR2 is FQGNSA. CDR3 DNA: TGTGCCAGCAGCTTACTCACGGGCCGGGGGCGCAACTATGGCTACACCTTC. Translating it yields CASSLLTGRGRNYGYTF.

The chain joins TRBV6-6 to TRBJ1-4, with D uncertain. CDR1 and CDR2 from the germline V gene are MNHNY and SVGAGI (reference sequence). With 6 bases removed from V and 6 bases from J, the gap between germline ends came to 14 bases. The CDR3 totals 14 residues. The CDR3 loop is CASSRRDAYEKLFF. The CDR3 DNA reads TGTGCCAGCAGCCGCCGGGATGCATATGAAAAACTGTTTTTT.

CDR3 region: CSVATGGWYGYTF. CDR3 sequence (DNA): TGCAGCGTTGCTACAGGGGGCTGGTATGGCTACACCTTC. The chain employs TRBV29-1 and TRBJ1-2, with TRBD1 identical over 9 bases. The CDR3 loop spans 13 amino acids. V gave up 4 bases and J gave up 5 bases; unmatched junction bases: 5. Germline V lookup: CDR1 SQVTM, CDR2 ANQGSEA.

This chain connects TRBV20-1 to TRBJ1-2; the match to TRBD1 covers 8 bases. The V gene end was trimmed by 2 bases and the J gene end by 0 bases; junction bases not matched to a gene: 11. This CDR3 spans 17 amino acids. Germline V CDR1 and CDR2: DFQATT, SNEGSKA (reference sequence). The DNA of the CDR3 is TGCAGTGCTAGAAAGACAGGGGTTACGCTTACTAACTATGGCTACACCTTC. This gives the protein CSARKTGVTLTNYGYTF.

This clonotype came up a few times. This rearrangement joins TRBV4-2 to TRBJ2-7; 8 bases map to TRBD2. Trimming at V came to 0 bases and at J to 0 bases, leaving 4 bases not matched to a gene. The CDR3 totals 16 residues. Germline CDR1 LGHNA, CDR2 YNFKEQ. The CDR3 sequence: CASSQEQRGRSYEQYF. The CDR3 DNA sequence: TGTGCCAGCAGCCAAGAACAGCGGGGGCGCTCCTACGAGCAGTACTTC.

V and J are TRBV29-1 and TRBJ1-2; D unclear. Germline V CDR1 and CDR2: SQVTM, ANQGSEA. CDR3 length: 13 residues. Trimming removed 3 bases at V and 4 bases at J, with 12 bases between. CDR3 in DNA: TGCAGCGTTGATCTGGGCTCGGGCTATGGCTACACCTTC. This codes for CSVDLGSGYGYTF.

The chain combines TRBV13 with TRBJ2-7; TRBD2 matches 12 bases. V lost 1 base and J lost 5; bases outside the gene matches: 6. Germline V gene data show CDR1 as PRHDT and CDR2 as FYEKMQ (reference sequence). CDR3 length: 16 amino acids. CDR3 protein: CASSLELAGGRNEQYF. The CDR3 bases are TGTGCCAGCAGCTTAGAGCTAGCGGGGGGGAGGAACGAGCAGTACTTC.

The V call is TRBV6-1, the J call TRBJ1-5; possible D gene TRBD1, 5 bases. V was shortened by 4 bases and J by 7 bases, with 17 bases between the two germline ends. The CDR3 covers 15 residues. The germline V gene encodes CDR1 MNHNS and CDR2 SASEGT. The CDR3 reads CASSVTVGEEQPQHF. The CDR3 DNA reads TGTGCCAGCAGTGTCACGGTGGGGGAGGAACAGCCCCAGCATTTT.

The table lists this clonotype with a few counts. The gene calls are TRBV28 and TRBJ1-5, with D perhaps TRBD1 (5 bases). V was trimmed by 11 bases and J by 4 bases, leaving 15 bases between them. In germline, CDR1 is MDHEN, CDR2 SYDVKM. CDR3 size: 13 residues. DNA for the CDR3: TGTGCCGCGTGGGGGTTTAGGAATCAGCCCCAGCATTTT. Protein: CAAWGFRNQPQHF. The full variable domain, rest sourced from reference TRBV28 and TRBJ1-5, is DVKVTQSSRYLVKRTGEKVFLECVQDMDHENMFWYRQDPGLGLRLIYFSYDVKMKEKGDIPEGYSVSREKKERFSLILESASTNQTSMYLCAAWGFRNQPQHFGDGTRLSIL.

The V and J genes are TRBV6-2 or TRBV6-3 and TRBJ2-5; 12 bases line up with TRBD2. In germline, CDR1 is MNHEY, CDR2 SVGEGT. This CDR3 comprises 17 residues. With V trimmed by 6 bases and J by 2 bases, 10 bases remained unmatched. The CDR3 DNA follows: TGTGCCAGCAGGGGCGGACTAGCGGGGACGAAGCAAGAGACCCAGTACTTC. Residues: CASRGGLAGTKQETQYF.

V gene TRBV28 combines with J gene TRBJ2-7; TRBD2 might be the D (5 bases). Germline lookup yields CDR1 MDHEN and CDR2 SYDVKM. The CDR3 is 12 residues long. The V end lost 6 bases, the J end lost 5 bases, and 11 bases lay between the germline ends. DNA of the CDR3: TGTGCCAGCAGCCCAGAGGGAAACGAGCAGTACTTC. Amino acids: CASSPEGNEQYF.

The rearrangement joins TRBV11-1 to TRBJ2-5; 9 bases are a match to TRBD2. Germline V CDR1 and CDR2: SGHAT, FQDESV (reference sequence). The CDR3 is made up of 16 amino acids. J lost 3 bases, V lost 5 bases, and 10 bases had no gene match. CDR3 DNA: TGTGCCAGCAGCCAGCCGGGACTAGCCCCCAAAGAGACCCAGTACTTC. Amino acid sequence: CASSQPGLAPKETQYF. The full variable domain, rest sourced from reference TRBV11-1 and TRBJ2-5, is EAEVAQSPRYKITEKSQAVAFWCDPISGHATLYWYRQILGQGPELLVQFQDESVVDDSQLPKDRFSAERLKGVDSTLKIQPAELGDSAMYLCASSQPGLAPKETQYFGPGTRLLVL.

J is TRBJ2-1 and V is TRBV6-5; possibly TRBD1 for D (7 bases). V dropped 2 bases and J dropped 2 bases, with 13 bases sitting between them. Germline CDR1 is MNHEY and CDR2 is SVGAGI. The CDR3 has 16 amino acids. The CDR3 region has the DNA TGTGCCAGCAGTTACGAGGCAGGGGGGCCCTACAATGAGCAGTTCTTC. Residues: CASSYEAGGPYNEQFF.

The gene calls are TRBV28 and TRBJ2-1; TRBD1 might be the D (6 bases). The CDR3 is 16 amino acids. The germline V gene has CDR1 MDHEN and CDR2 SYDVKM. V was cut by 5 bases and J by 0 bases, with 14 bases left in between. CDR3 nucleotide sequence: TGTGCCAGCAGTATTACAGGGACAAGCTCCTACAATGAGCAGTTCTTC. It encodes CASSITGTSSYNEQFF.

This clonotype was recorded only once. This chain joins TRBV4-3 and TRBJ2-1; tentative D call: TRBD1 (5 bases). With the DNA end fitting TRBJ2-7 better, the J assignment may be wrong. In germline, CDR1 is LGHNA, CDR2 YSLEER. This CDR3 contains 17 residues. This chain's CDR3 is CASSQGSPNSGYNEQYF. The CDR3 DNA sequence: TGCGCCAGCAGCCAAGGAAGCCCCAATTCAGGGTACAATGAGCAGTACTTC.

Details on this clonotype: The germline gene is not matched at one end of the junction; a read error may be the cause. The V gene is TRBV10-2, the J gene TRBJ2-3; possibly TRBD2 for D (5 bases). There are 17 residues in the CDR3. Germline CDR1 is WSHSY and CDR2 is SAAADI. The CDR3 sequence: CASSKSSLRGSTDTQYF. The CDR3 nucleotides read TGCGCCAGCAGTAAGTCGTCCCTCCGAGGGAGCACAGATACGCAGTATTTT.

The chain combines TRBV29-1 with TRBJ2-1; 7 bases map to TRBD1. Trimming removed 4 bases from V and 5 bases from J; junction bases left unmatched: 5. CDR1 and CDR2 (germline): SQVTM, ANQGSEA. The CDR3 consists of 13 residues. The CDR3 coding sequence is TGCAGCGTTGCGGACAGGAGTGACAATGAGCAGTTCTTC. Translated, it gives CSVADRSDNEQFF.

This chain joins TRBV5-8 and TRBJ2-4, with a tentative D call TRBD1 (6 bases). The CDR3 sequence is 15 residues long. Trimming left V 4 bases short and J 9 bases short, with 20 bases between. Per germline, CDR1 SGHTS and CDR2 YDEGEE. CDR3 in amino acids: CASSIGTRAWGIQYF. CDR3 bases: TGTGCCAGCAGCATAGGGACACGGGCATGGGGCATTCAGTACTTC.

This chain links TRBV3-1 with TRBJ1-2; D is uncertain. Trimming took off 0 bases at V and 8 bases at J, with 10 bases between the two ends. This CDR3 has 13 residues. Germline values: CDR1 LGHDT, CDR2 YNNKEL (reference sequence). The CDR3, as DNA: TGTGCCAGCAGCCAAGACGCAGTGGGGGGCTACACCTTC. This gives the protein CASSQDAVGGYTF.

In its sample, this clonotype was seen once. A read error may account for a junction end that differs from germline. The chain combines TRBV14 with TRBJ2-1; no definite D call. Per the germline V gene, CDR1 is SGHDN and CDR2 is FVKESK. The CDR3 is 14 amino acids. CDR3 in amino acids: CVSSQEARWDEQFF. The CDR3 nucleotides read TGTGTCAGCAGCCAAGAGGCCCGATGGGATGAGCAGTTCTTC.

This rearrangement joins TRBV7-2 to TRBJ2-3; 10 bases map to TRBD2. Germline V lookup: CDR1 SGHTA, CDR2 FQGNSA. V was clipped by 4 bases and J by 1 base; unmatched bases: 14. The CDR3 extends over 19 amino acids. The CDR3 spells CASSSIPLAGIGGTDTQYF. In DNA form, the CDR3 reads TGTGCCAGCAGCTCAATACCACTAGCGGGGATTGGCGGCACAGATACGCAGTATTTT.

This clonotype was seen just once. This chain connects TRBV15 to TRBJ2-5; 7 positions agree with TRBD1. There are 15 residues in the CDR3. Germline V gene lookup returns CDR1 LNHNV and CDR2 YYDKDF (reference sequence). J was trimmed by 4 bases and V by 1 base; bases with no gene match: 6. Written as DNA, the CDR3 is TGTGCCACCAGCAGAGGCGCGACAGGGCTAGAGACCCAGTACTTC. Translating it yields CATSRGATGLETQYF.